This T cell receptor beta chain was captured by sequencing in a study of blood T cell repertoires in COVID-19 (dated by TCRdb to about 2020). With regard to the full study: Collaborator samples came from the United States, Italy and Spain and covered acute and convalescent phases of COVID-19. The material from the prospective study consisted of cDNA or gDNA derived from T cells, B-cell-depleted T cells, or PBMCs. Subjects who had been exposed to COVID-19, were actively infected with it, or had recovered from it provided the deeply sampled blood TCRbeta repertoires that made up the dataset. The repertoires were released in a freely available public database intended as a resource for research on the immune response to SARS-CoV-2. The samples were drawn from two sources: the first 160 participants of the ongoing ImmuneRACE study, and 1,254 subjects contributed by 6 global collaborators. Sample metadata almost always included a de-identified subject ID, COVID-19 status, age in years and sex. Where HLA class I and class II types were available, the types were taken from metadata supplied by the sample provider, not from assay-based typing.

The V end gives up 0 bases and the J end 4 bases, leaving 4 bases in the junction not matched to a gene. The CDR3, cysteine through phenylalanine, is 15 amino acids long. The entry retains the CDR3 DNA only, 45 bases that are in frame from base 1. Reading the germline V gene gives CDR1 SGHTS and CDR2 YDEGEE. Of note for this clone: Its antigen is not yet known. It has no much larger one-base neighbor in the sample; base qualities were not kept.

Participants in the prospective study were aged roughly 18 to 90 years, lived in 24 United States geographic areas, and enrolled through a virtual design. In the prospective study, participants were assigned to cohorts based on the clinical history participants reported in a screening survey and a study questionnaire. In the prospective study, mobile phlebotomists collected whole blood, serum and a nasopharyngeal or oropharyngeal swab from each participant. Participants in the prospective study had the option to provide additional blood draws and questionnaires over a roughly two-month period. Blood samples from the prospective study were shipped frozen or at room temperature prior to DNA extraction. Study-wide findings and limitations: Clinical and demographic metadata were provided uncurated, with the amount varying by source and participant.

TCRbeta CDR3 regions were amplified from genomic DNA using the immunoSEQ Assay, a bias-controlled multiplex PCR. The published analysis was carried out like this. The number of nucleated cells in each sample was estimated from the amplification of reference gene primers within the assay. Sequence reads were collapsed and filtered to measure the absolute abundance of every unique TCRbeta CDR3 rearrangement. For each sample, productive Simpson clonality was calculated by taking the square root of Simpson's diversity index across productive rearrangements. In TCRdb, the immuneACCESS table is reduced to in-frame sequences with V and J assigned. These tables do not hold every clone; where another copy was compared, an unresolved V gene accounts for under half, and the others remain unexplained. V, J and clone size reflect that table, while D and trimming were determined from the DNA. This sample has approximately 220,000 clones in its table, and around 81% of those were observed once. The top ten hold 7% to 8.5% of the sample.

The chain is assembled from TRBV5-8 and TRBJ2-3; the central 8 bases match TRBD2. Sequencing was performed on PBMCs or T cells enriched from blood (not recorded which). This TCR derives from a woman aged 40 to 50 with acute COVID-19. The CDR3 is CASSLGLAGADTQYF. Read as DNA, the sequence is TGTGCCAGCAGCTTGGGGCTAGCGGGTGCAGATACGCAGTATTTT.